This T cell receptor beta chain was sequenced during a study of T cell responses to AZD1222 COVID-19 vaccine. Across the study: Pooled together were second doses at about 4 or about 12 weeks.

The CDR3 sequence is 16 residues long. With V trimmed by 5 bases and J by 4 bases, 5 bases remained unmatched. Germline V gene lookup returns CDR1 SEHNR and CDR2 FQNEAQ (reference sequence). The table came from immunoSEQ multiplex PCR; TCRdb's copy has only in-frame clones and leaves some out. This repertoire shows about 130,000 clones, less than 90% found once; its top ten account for more than 3.5%. About this clone itself: No antigen is known for it.

Study findings and constraints: Among vaccine-associated CD4 TCRs, coverage spanned spike, with dominance at 160-218 and 743-854.

The chain recombines TRBV7-9 with TRBJ2-3, with 14 bases that match TRBD2. This specimen was peripheral blood, taken on day 0 of AZD1222 vaccination. The TCR comes from an adult in good health. CDR3 protein: CASSQTSGRAPDTQYF. In DNA form, the CDR3 reads TGTGCCAGCAGCCAGACTAGCGGGAGGGCCCCAGATACGCAGTATTTT.